A selection of T cell receptor beta chains follows, all from one sample in a study of blood T cell repertoires in COVID-19. Assay: immunoSEQ multiplex PCR; the TCRdb copy retains only in-frame clones and omits some. The top ten hold 10% of the sample, which has over 150,000 clones, roughly 89% seen once. Sequencing was performed on peripheral blood. Every receptor here comes from a woman aged 70-85 years with COVID-19, enrolled during active disease. Both conserved end residues are part of each CDR3. The D gene is left open where the match is weak. The size of a clone is reported for some rows only, either as once, few or many, or as a class for expanded clones.

clone_size: few; v_call: TRBV6-5; j_call: TRBJ1-3; d_call: -; cdr3_nt: TGTGCCAGCAGTTCGACGGGGGGATCAGTAAACACCATATATTTT; cdr3_aa: CASSSTGGSVNTIYF
clone_size: -; v_call: TRBV28; j_call: TRBJ1-5; d_call: TRBD1; cdr3_nt: TGTGCCAGCAGTCCCCGGGACAGGGGAAGCAATCAGCCCCAGCATTTT; cdr3_aa: CASSPRDRGSNQPQHF
clone_size: -; v_call: TRBV28; j_call: TRBJ2-1; d_call: TRBD2; cdr3_nt: TGTGCCAGCAGTTCTATTGGGACTAGCGGGGGGGCTCAGTTCTTC; cdr3_aa: CASSSIGTSGGAQFF
clone_size: -; v_call: TRBV21-1; j_call: TRBJ2-7; d_call: -; cdr3_nt: TGTGCCAGCAGCACACGGGGGTTATCCTACGAGCAGTACTTC; cdr3_aa: CASSTRGLSYEQYF
clone_size: -; v_call: TRBV28; j_call: TRBJ1-1; d_call: -; cdr3_nt: TGTGCCAGCCAGGGTTCTGGGGGCGGCCTGAACACTGAAGCTTTCTTT; cdr3_aa: CASQGSGGGLNTEAFF
clone_size: -; v_call: TRBV28; j_call: TRBJ2-3; d_call: -; cdr3_nt: TGTGCCAATTCCAACAGGGTCGGCGATACGCAGTATTTT; cdr3_aa: CANSNRVGDTQYF
clone_size: once; v_call: TRBV12-3/TRBV12-4; j_call: TRBJ1-1; d_call: -; cdr3_nt: TGTGCCAGCAGTTTGACGCGGGACACTGAAGCTTTCTTT; cdr3_aa: CASSLTRDTEAFF
clone_size: -; v_call: TRBV5-1; j_call: TRBJ1-5; d_call: TRBD1; cdr3_nt: TGCGCCAGCAGCTTGGGGACAGGGGAAACTAATCAGCCCCAGCATTTT; cdr3_aa: CASSLGTGETNQPQHF
clone_size: -; v_call: TRBV18; j_call: TRBJ1-2; d_call: -; cdr3_nt: TGTGCCAGCTCACCAGAGACAAGGAATGGCTACACCTTC; cdr3_aa: CASSPETRNGYTF
clone_size: -; v_call: TRBV2; j_call: TRBJ2-5; d_call: TRBD2; cdr3_nt: TGTGCCAGCACCCAACGGACTAGCGGGGAGACCCAGTACTTC; cdr3_aa: CASTQRTSGETQYF
clone_size: -; v_call: TRBV27; j_call: TRBJ1-6; d_call: -; cdr3_nt: TGTGCCAGCAGTAGCGGGAGGGGATCACCCCTCCACTTT; cdr3_aa: CASSSGRGSPLHF
clone_size: -; v_call: TRBV28; j_call: TRBJ1-2; d_call: TRBD1; cdr3_nt: TGTGCCAGCAGTTTTACCTCAGGGGGGCTTCTCGTTAATGGTGGCTACACCTTC; cdr3_aa: CASSFTSGGLLVNGGYTF
clone_size: -; v_call: TRBV5-6; j_call: TRBJ2-2; d_call: TRBD1; cdr3_nt: TGTGCCAGCAGCACCGGGACAGGGGTCACCGGGGAGCTGTTTTTT; cdr3_aa: CASSTGTGVTGELFF
clone_size: -; v_call: TRBV10-1; j_call: TRBJ2-1; d_call: TRBD1; cdr3_nt: TGCGCCAGCAGTGACACCGGACAGGGGGCGTACAATGAGCAGTTCTTC; cdr3_aa: CASSDTGQGAYNEQFF
clone_size: -; v_call: TRBV30; j_call: TRBJ1-5; d_call: -; cdr3_nt: TGTGCCTGGAGCGTGGGGGGATTTAACAATCAGCCCCAGCATTTT; cdr3_aa: CAWSVGGFNNQPQHF
clone_size: -; v_call: TRBV5-5; j_call: TRBJ1-5; d_call: -; cdr3_nt: TGTGCCAGCAGGTCGGGGGTTAGCACCAATCAGCCCCAGCATTTT; cdr3_aa: CASRSGVSTNQPQHF
clone_size: -; v_call: TRBV19; j_call: TRBJ1-5; d_call: -; cdr3_nt: TGTGCCAGTAGGACGGGGGACCGTGTAGAACAGCCCCAGCATTTT; cdr3_aa: CASRTGDRVEQPQHF
clone_size: -; v_call: TRBV2; j_call: TRBJ2-3; d_call: -; cdr3_nt: TGTGCCAGCACCGAAGGGACACCTAACACAGATACGCAGTATTTT; cdr3_aa: CASTEGTPNTDTQYF
clone_size: -; v_call: TRBV12-2; j_call: TRBJ1-6; d_call: -; cdr3_nt: TGTGCAAGTCGCCTCCGGGGACAGGGGTTCCCCTCCTATAATTCACCCCTCCACTTT; cdr3_aa: CASRLRGQGFPSYNSPLHF
clone_size: -; v_call: TRBV5-1; j_call: TRBJ2-2; d_call: -; cdr3_nt: TGCGCCAGCAGCTTGGATCGGGGGTGGAGCGGGGAGCTGTTTTTT; cdr3_aa: CASSLDRGWSGELFF
clone_size: few; v_call: TRBV12-3/TRBV12-4; j_call: TRBJ1-1; d_call: -; cdr3_nt: TGTGCCAGCTCCCCAGGCTCCCCCTTTCGAGCTTTCTTT; cdr3_aa: CASSPGSPFRAFF
clone_size: few; v_call: TRBV19; j_call: TRBJ1-2; d_call: TRBD1; cdr3_nt: TGTGCCAGTCTGGCCGGGACAGGAGAACACTATGGCTACACCTTC; cdr3_aa: CASLAGTGEHYGYTF
clone_size: few; v_call: TRBV18; j_call: TRBJ1-1; d_call: TRBD1; cdr3_nt: TGTGCCAGCTCACAGGGGGCAATTACTGAAGCTTTCTTT; cdr3_aa: CASSQGAITEAFF
clone_size: -; v_call: TRBV30; j_call: TRBJ2-1; d_call: -; cdr3_nt: TGTGCCCGAACGGCGGGGGCCTCCAGCTCCTACAATGAGCAGTTCTTC; cdr3_aa: CARTAGASSSYNEQFF
clone_size: -; v_call: TRBV10-3; j_call: TRBJ2-6; d_call: -; cdr3_nt: TGTGCCATCAGTGAGTCGGAGGGTTCTGGGGCCAACGTCCTGACTTTC; cdr3_aa: CAISESEGSGANVLTF
clone_size: -; v_call: TRBV5-6; j_call: TRBJ2-7; d_call: -; cdr3_nt: TGTGCCAGCAGCCGAGGGACTGACGAGCAGTACTTC; cdr3_aa: CASSRGTDEQYF
clone_size: -; v_call: TRBV5-6; j_call: TRBJ1-4; d_call: -; cdr3_nt: TGTGCCAGCAGCGCTGGACAGTACCTTAATGAAAAACTGTTTTTT; cdr3_aa: CASSAGQYLNEKLFF
clone_size: -; v_call: TRBV28; j_call: TRBJ2-3; d_call: TRBD1; cdr3_nt: TGTGCCAGCAGAGGGGGCGCCGGCACAGATACGCAGTATTTT; cdr3_aa: CASRGGAGTDTQYF
clone_size: -; v_call: TRBV9; j_call: TRBJ2-1; d_call: -; cdr3_nt: TGTGCCAGCAGCGTAGGTGGTACGCGCTACAATGAGCAGTTCTTC; cdr3_aa: CASSVGGTRYNEQFF
clone_size: -; v_call: TRBV5-4; j_call: TRBJ2-2; d_call: -; cdr3_nt: TGTGCCAGCAGCTTGATATACACCGGGGAGCTGTTTTTT; cdr3_aa: CASSLIYTGELFF
clone_size: -; v_call: TRBV5-1; j_call: TRBJ1-3; d_call: -; cdr3_nt: TGCGCCAGCAGCTTGAATGGAGGGGACGGAAACACCATATATTTT; cdr3_aa: CASSLNGGDGNTIYF
clone_size: -; v_call: TRBV4-2; j_call: TRBJ2-2; d_call: -; cdr3_nt: TGTGCCAGCAGCCAAGTCCTAAACACCGGGGAGCTGTTTTTT; cdr3_aa: CASSQVLNTGELFF
clone_size: -; v_call: TRBV5-1; j_call: TRBJ1-6; d_call: -; cdr3_nt: TGCGCCAGCAGCTTGGTCGGGGGTTCGGATTCACCCCTCCACTTT; cdr3_aa: CASSLVGGSDSPLHF
clone_size: -; v_call: TRBV2; j_call: TRBJ2-2; d_call: TRBD1; cdr3_nt: TGTGCCAGCAGTTCGGACAGGAGCCCCACCGGGGAGCTGTTTTTT; cdr3_aa: CASSSDRSPTGELFF
clone_size: few; v_call: TRBV18; j_call: TRBJ2-1; d_call: TRBD1; cdr3_nt: TGTGCCAGCTCACCTACAGGGGGTAAGGATGAGCAGTTCTTC; cdr3_aa: CASSPTGGKDEQFF
clone_size: few; v_call: TRBV28; j_call: TRBJ1-1; d_call: TRBD1; cdr3_nt: TGTGCCAGCAGGGGAGGGCAGACCGGGACAGGGGTGGCTTTCTTT; cdr3_aa: CASRGGQTGTGVAFF
clone_size: -; v_call: TRBV19; j_call: TRBJ1-1; d_call: TRBD1; cdr3_nt: TGTGCCAGTAGAGGAGGCCGGGACAGGGACGCTACGTCTACTGAAGCTTTCTTT; cdr3_aa: CASRGGRDRDATSTEAFF
clone_size: -; v_call: TRBV28; j_call: TRBJ2-3; d_call: -; cdr3_nt: TGTGCCAGCAGTTTTGCGGATACGCAGTATTTT; cdr3_aa: CASSFADTQYF
clone_size: -; v_call: TRBV9; j_call: TRBJ2-5; d_call: -; cdr3_nt: TGTGCCAGCAGCGTAGAGCCCTTCAACCAAGAGACCCAGTACTTC; cdr3_aa: CASSVEPFNQETQYF
clone_size: -; v_call: TRBV10-1; j_call: TRBJ2-1; d_call: TRBD2; cdr3_nt: TGCGCCAGCAGTCGGATAGCGGGGTACAATGAGCAGTTCTTC; cdr3_aa: CASSRIAGYNEQFF
clone_size: -; v_call: TRBV9; j_call: TRBJ2-1; d_call: TRBD2; cdr3_nt: TGTGCCAGCAGCTTAGCGGGGGGTAGGGATGAGCAGTTCTTC; cdr3_aa: CASSLAGGRDEQFF